This T cell receptor (beta chain) stems from a study of blood T cells in healthy people across ages. Per sample, extraction of total RNA gave at least 6 micrograms in every case. About this clonotype itself: Its antigen is not identified.

Germline lookup yields CDR1 SQVTM and CDR2 ANQGSEA. V was shortened by 0 bases and J by 2 bases, with 7 bases between the two germline ends. This CDR3 region has 13 residues. The authors ran a second PCR of 7 to 11 cycles using a sample-barcoded 5' primer and a J-beta primer mix. Sequencing yielded, for each sample, at least 3 million paired-end reads carrying CDR3. TCRdb reprocessed the 5' RACE reads via MiXCR and lists one record per CDR3 protein. The profile shows roughly 500,000 distinct CDR3 sequences, 27% of them singletons. Study outcomes and limitations: Roughly linear declines in TCR beta diversity per million T cells occurred with age.

The source of this sequence is a woman in her 70s in good health. This sequence joins TRBV29-1 and TRBJ2-5, with D unresolved. Source material: blood. The CDR3 loop reads CSVEDTGQETQYF. In DNA form, the CDR3 reads TGCAGCGTTGAAGATACCGGTCAAGAGACCCAGTACTTC.